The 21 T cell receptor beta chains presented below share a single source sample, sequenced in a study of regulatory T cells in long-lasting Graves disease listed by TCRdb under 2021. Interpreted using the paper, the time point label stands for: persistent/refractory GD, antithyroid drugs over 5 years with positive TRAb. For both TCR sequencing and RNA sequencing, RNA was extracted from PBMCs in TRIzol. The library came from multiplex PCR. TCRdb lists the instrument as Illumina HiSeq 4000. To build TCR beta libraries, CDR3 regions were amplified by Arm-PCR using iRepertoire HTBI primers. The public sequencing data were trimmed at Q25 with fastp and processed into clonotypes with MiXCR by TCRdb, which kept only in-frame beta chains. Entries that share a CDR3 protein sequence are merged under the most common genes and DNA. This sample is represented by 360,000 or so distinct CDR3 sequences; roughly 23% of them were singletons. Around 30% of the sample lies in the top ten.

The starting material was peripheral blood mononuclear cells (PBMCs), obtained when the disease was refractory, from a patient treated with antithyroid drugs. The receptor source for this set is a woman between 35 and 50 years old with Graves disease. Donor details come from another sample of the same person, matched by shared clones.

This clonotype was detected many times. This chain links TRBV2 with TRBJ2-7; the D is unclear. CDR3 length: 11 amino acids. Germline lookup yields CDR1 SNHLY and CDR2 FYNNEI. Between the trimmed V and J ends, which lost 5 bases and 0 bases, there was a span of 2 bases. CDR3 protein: CASSHSYEQYF. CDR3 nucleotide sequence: TGTGCCAGCAGTCACTCCTACGAGCAGTACTTC.

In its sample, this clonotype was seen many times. The CDR3 DNA reads TGTGCCAGCAGTGCCAAAGGGTCGGGATTTTACGAGCAGTACTTC. Translated, it gives CASSAKGSGFYEQYF. The V call is TRBV2, the J call TRBJ2-7, with a weak D call TRBD2 (5 bases). Germline values: CDR1 SNHLY, CDR2 FYNNEI. The CDR3 runs to 15 residues. V was trimmed by 4 bases and J by 4 bases, leaving 17 bases between them. The whole variable domain, filled in from reference TRBV2 and TRBJ2-7, reads EPEVTQTPSHQVTQMGQEVILRCVPISNHLYFYWYRQILGQKVEFLVSFYNNEISEKSEIFDDQFSVERPDGSNFTLKIRSTKLEDSAMYFCASSAKGSGFYEQYFGPGTRLTVT.

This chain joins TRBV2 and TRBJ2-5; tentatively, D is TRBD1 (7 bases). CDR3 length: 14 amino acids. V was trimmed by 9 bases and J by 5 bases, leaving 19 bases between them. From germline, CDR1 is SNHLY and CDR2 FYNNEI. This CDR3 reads CASAAGQWTETQYF. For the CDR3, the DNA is TGTGCCAGTGCTGCGGGACAGTGGACGGAGACCCAGTACTTC.

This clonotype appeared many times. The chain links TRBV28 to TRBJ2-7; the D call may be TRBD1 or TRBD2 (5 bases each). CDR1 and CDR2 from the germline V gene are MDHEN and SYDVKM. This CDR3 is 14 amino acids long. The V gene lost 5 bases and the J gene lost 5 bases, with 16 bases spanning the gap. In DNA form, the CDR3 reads TGTGCCAGCAGTCCACCCCCGGGGCTCAACGAGCAGTACTTC. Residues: CASSPPPGLNEQYF.

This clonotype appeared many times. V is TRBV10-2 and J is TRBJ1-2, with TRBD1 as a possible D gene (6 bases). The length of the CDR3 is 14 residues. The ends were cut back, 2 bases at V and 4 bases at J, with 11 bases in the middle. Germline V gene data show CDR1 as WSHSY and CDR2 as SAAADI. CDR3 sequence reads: CASSEGTGPYGYTF. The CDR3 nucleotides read TGCGCCAGCAGTGAGGGAACAGGGCCCTATGGCTACACCTTC.

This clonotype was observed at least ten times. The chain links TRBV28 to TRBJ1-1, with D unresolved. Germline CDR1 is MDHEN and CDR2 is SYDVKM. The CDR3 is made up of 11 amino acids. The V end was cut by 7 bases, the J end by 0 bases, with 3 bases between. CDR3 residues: CASTVNTEAFF. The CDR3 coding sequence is TGTGCCAGCACAGTGAACACTGAAGCTTTCTTT.

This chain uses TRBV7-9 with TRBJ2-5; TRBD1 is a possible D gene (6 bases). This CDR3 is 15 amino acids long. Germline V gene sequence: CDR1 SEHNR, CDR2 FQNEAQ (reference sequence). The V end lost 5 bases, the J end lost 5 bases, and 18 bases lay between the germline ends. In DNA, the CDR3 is TGTGCCAGCAGCGAGGGGGTTGGGATGAAGGAGACCCAGTACTTC. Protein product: CASSEGVGMKETQYF.

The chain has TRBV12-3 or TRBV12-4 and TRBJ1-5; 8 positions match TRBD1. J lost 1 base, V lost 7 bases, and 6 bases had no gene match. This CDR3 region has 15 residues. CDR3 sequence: CASIKQGGSNQPQHF. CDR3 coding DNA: TGTGCCAGCATCAAACAGGGGGGGAGCAATCAGCCCCAGCATTTT.

CDR3 protein: CSARGTGGPQETQYF. CDR3 nucleotides: TGCAGTGCCCGGGGGACGGGAGGGCCCCAAGAGACCCAGTACTTC. This rearrangement joins TRBV20-1 to TRBJ2-5, with 8 bases fitting TRBD2. Germline V gives CDR1 DFQATT, CDR2 SNEGSKA (reference sequence). The ends lost 6 bases at V and 1 base at J; junction bases unmatched: 10. The CDR3 runs to 15 residues.

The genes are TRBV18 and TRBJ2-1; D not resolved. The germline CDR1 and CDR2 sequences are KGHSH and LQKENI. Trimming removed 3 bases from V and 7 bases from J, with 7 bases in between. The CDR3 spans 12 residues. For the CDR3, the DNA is TGTGCCAGCTCACCCGTTACAAATGAGCAGTTCTTC. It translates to CASSPVTNEQFF.

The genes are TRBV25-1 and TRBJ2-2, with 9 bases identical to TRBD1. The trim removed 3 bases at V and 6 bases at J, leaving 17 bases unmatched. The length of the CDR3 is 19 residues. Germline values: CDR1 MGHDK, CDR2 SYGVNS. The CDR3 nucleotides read TGTGCCAGCAGTGACCTCGTATCTAGGGGACAGGGTCCCGCCGGGGAGCTGTTTTTT. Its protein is CASSDLVSRGQGPAGELFF.

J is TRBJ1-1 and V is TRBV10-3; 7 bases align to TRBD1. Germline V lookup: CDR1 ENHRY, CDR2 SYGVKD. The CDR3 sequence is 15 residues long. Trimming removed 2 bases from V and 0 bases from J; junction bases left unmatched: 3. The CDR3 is CAISENTGVNTEAFF. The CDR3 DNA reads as TGTGCCATCAGTGAGAATACAGGGGTGAACACTGAAGCTTTCTTT.

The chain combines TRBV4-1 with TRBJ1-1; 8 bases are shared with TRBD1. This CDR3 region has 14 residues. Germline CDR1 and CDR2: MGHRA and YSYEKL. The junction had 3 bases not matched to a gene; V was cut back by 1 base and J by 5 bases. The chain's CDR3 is CASSQADRGTEAFF. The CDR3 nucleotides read TGCGCCAGCAGCCAAGCCGACAGGGGAACTGAAGCTTTCTTT.

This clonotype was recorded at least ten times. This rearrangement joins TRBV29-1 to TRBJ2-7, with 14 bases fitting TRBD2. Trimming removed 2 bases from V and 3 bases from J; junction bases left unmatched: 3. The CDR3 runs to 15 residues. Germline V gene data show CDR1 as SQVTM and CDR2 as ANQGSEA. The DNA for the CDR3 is TGCAGCGTTGAAAAGACTAGCGGGAGGGTCTACGAGCAGTACTTC. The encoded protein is CSVEKTSGRVYEQYF.

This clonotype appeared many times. The DNA for the CDR3 is TGTGCCAGCAGGCCTGAAGGCGGAAGCTATGGCTACACCTTC. Protein sequence: CASRPEGGSYGYTF. The chain uses TRBV27 and TRBJ1-2; D gene uncertain. V lost 6 bases and J 4 bases, leaving 15 bases between the germline ends. The germline CDR1 and CDR2 sequences are MNHEY and SMNVEV (reference sequence). CDR3 length: 14 residues.

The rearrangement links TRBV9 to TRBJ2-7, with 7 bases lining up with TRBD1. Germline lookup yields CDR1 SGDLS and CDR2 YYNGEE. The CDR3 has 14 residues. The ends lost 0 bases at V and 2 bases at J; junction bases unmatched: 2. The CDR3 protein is CASSVGDRTYEQYF. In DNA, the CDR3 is TGTGCCAGCAGCGTAGGGGACAGAACCTACGAGCAGTACTTC.

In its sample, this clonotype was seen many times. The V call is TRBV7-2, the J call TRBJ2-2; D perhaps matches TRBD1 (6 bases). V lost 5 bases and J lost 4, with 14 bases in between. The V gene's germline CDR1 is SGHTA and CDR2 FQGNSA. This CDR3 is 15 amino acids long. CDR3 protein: CASSQLDRFTGELFF. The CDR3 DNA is TGTGCCAGCAGCCAGCTAGACAGGTTCACCGGGGAGCTGTTTTTT.

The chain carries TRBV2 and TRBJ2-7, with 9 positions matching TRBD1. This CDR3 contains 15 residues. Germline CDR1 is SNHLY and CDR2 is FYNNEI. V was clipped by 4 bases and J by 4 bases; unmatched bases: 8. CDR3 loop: CASSASGDRGYEQYF. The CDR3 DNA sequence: TGTGCCAGCAGTGCCTCCGGCGACAGGGGGTACGAGCAGTACTTC.

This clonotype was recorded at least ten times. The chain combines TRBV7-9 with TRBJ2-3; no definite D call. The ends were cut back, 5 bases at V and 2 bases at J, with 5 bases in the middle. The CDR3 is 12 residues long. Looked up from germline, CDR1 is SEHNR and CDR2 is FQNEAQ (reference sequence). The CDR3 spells CASSPNTDTQYF. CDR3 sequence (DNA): TGTGCCAGCAGCCCAAACACAGATACGCAGTATTTT. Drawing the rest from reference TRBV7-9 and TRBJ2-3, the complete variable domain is DTGVSQNPRHKITKRGQNVTFRCDPISEHNRLYWYRQTLGQGPEFLTYFQNEAQLEKSRLLSDRFSAERPKGSFSTLEIQRTEQGDSAMYLCASSPNTDTQYFGPGTRLTVL.

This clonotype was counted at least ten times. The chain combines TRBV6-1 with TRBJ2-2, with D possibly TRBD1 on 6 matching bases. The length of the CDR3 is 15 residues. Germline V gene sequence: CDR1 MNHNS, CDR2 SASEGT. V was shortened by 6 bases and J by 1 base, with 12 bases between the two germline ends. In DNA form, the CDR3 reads TGTGCCAGCAGAACAGGGCTGGTGAACACCGGGGAGCTGTTTTTT. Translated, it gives CASRTGLVNTGELFF.

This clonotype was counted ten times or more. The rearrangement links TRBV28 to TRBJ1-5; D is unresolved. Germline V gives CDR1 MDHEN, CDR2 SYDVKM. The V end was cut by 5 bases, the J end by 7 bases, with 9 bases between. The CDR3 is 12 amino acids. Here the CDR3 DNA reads TGTGCCAGCAGTGTCCCGGGCCAGCCCCAGCATTTT. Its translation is CASSVPGQPQHF.